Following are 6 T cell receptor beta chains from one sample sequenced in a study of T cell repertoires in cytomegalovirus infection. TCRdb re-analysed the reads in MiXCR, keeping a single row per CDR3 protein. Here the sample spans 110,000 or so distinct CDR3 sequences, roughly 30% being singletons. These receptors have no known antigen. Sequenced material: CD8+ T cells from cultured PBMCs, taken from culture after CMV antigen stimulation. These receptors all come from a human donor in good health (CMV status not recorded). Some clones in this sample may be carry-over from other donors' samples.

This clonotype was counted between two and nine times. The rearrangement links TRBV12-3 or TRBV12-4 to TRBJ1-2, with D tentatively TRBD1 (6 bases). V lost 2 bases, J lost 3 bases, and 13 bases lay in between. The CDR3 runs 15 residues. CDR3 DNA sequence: TGTGCCAGCAGTTTATCAGGGGTGTATGACTATGGCTACACCTTC. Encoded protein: CASSLSGVYDYGYTF.

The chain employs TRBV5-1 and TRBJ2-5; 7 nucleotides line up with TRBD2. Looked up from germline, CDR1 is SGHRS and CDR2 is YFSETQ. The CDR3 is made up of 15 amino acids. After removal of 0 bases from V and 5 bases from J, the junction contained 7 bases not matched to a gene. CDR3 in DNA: TGCGCCAGCAGCTTGGATCGACTAGCCGGGGAGACCCAGTACTTC. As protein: CASSLDRLAGETQYF.

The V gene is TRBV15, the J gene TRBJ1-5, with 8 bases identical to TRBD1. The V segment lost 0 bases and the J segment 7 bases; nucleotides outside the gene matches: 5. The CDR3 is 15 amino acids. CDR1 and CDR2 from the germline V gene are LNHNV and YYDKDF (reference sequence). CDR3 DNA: TGTGCCACCAGCAGAGACAGGGGGCGCGGGCAGCCCCAGCATTTT. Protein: CATSRDRGRGQPQHF.

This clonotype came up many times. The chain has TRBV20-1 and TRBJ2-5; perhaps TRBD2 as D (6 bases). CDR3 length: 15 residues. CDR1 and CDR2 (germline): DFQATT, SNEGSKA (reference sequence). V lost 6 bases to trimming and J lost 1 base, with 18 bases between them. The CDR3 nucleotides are TGCAGTGCCCGTCGTAGCGGAAGGTTCCAAGAGACCCAGTACTTC. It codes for CSARRSGRFQETQYF.

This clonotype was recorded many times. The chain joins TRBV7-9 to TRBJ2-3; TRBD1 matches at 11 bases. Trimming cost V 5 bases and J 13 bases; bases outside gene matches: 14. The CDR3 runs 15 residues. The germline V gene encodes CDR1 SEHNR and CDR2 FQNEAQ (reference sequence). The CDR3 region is CASSQRTGGLRPKYF. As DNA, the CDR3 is TGTGCCAGCAGCCAAAGGACAGGGGGCCTCAGACCCAAGTATTTT.

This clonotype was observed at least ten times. CDR3 amino acids: CASSPSVGNQPQHF. In nucleotides, the CDR3 is TGTGCCAGCAGCCCATCAGTTGGGAATCAGCCCCAGCATTTT. The genes are TRBV7-9 and TRBJ1-5; D remains unclear. CDR3 length equals 14 residues. Trimming stripped 5 bases from V and 4 bases from J, with 12 bases between. The V gene's germline CDR1 is SEHNR and CDR2 FQNEAQ (reference sequence).